This T cell receptor beta chain emerged from a study of cytomegalovirus exposure and HLA in healthy donors. Study-wide findings and caveats: Across donors, most TCRs were seen rarely, yet some public ones were widespread. It was shown in a later analysis that HLA-associated TCR beta chains were more clonally expanded than other, equally common chains.

This clone was recorded only once. Its antigen is not identified. V lost 4 bases, J lost 12 bases, and 10 bases stayed unmatched. There are 14 residues in the CDR3. CDR1 and CDR2 from the germline V gene are SGHDT and YYEEEE. Use of 60 Vbeta and 13 Jbeta primers characterized the PCR. Here immunoSEQ multiplex PCR was the method, and the copy in TCRdb shows in-frame clones only, minus some. The profile shows 93,000 or so clones, around 77% of them singletons. The chain combines TRBV5-6 with TRBJ2-1; 10 bases agree with TRBD2. The source material was PBMCs. The TCR was taken from a middle-aged man in good health and CMV-seropositive. CDR3: CASSRRTSGFVQFF. In nucleotides, the CDR3 is TGTGCCAGCAGCAGGAGGACTAGCGGCTTCGTGCAGTTCTTC.